One and the same sample provided the 17 T cell receptor beta chains below, sequenced in a study of cytomegalovirus exposure and HLA in healthy donors. The PCR was carried out with 60 Vbeta primers and 13 Jbeta primers. TCRdb's table, derived via immunoSEQ multiplex PCR, lists solely in-frame clones and lacks some. The sample includes some 180,000 clones, 8.5% to 10% of them seen just once. Sequencing was done on a sample of PBMCs. The origin of the receptors is a young woman in good health and CMV-seropositive.

This clone has more than one count but fewer than ten. This chain connects TRBV2 to TRBJ2-5; D unresolved. The CDR3 length is 15 residues. Germline CDR1 SNHLY, CDR2 FYNNEI. The germline V and J ends were trimmed by 4 bases and 1 base, with 13 bases remaining between them. Here the CDR3 reads CASSGRVRIQETQYF. CDR3 coding DNA: TGTGCCAGCAGTGGTCGCGTGCGGATCCAAGAGACCCAGTACTTC.

This clone was counted only a few times. The gene calls are TRBV9 and TRBJ1-1; no reliable D call. This CDR3 has 15 residues. Per the germline V gene, CDR1 is SGDLS and CDR2 is YYNGEE. Trimming took 4 bases from V and 4 from J, leaving 17 bases between them. As DNA, the CDR3 is TGTGCCAGCAGCCCATCCGACGGGGTTGGCACTGAAGCTTTCTTT. This codes for CASSPSDGVGTEAFF.

This chain connects TRBV7-8 to TRBJ2-1; 10 bases match TRBD2. The CDR3 runs to 16 residues. CDR1 is SGHVS and CDR2 is FQNEAQ in the germline V gene. Trimming cost V 4 bases and J 2 bases; bases outside gene matches: 5. CDR3 residues: CASSSRTSGTYNEQFF. Written as DNA, the CDR3 is TGTGCCAGCAGCTCCAGGACTAGCGGAACCTACAATGAGCAGTTCTTC.

J is TRBJ1-2 and V is TRBV30; a possible D gene is TRBD1 (6 bases). The CDR3 runs to 14 residues. The V end lost 0 bases, the J end lost 6 bases, and 14 bases lay between the germline ends. CDR1 is GTSNPN and CDR2 is SVGIG in the germline V gene (reference sequence). DNA of the CDR3: TGTGCCTGGAGTGTAGGGCCACCAGGGGATGGCTACACCTTC. Translated: CAWSVGPPGDGYTF.

There are a few counts of this clone. The chain uses TRBV6-4 and TRBJ2-2; D call uncertain. Germline assignment: CDR1 MRHNA and CDR2 SNTAGT. The CDR3 runs 14 residues. Trimming left V 6 bases short and J 4 bases short, with 12 bases between. The chain's CDR3 is CASSPRQATGELFF. The CDR3 DNA reads as TGTGCCAGCAGCCCCCGTCAGGCCACCGGGGAGCTGTTTTTT.

This chain uses TRBV18 with TRBJ2-6; 7 bases fit TRBD2. In germline, CDR1 is KGHSH, CDR2 LQKENI. Trimming removed 3 bases from V and 3 bases from J; junction bases left unmatched: 17. This CDR3 is built from 20 residues. The chain's CDR3 is CASSPFLGSGPLDGANVLTF. The CDR3 DNA reads as TGTGCCAGCTCACCTTTTCTAGGTAGCGGGCCCTTGGATGGGGCCAACGTCCTGACTTTC.

V is TRBV7-9 and J is TRBJ1-2; possibly TRBD1 for D (5 bases). Germline V CDR1 and CDR2: SEHNR, FQNEAQ (reference sequence). V lost 5 bases and J lost 5, with 15 bases in between. The CDR3 sequence is 14 residues long. CDR3 nucleotides: TGTGCCAGCAGCACCCCGTGGACACGGTATGGCTACACCTTC. Translation: CASSTPWTRYGYTF.

This clone came up a few times. V usage is TRBV9 and J usage is TRBJ1-1, with D unclear. V lost 2 bases, J lost 3 bases, and 8 bases lay in between. The germline V gene encodes CDR1 SGDLS and CDR2 YYNGEE. The CDR3 is 13 residues long. The CDR3 spells CASSVITDTEAFF. In DNA form, the CDR3 reads TGTGCCAGCAGCGTGATTACGGACACTGAAGCTTTCTTT.

In this sample, this clone turned up a few times. The chain has TRBV23-1 and TRBJ2-1, with TRBD1 matching 10 bases. TRBV23-1 is an ORF, and what it does is uncertain. The CDR3 loop spans 13 amino acids. V lost 11 bases and J lost 4; bases outside the gene matches: 5. In DNA form, the CDR3 reads TGCGCCTTCGCGGGACAGGGGTACAATGAGCAGTTCTTC. It codes for CAFAGQGYNEQFF.

This clone was found a few times. The CDR3 region has the DNA TGTGCCAGCAGTCTTCCGGGACAGGGGGTCGAGCAGTACTTC. The encoded protein is CASSLPGQGVEQYF. The rearrangement links TRBV6-6 to TRBJ2-7, with TRBD1 matching over 11 bases. The CDR3 is 14 amino acids. CDR1 and CDR2 from the germline V gene are MNHNY and SVGAGI (reference sequence). V was clipped by 5 bases and J by 6 bases; unmatched bases: 6.

This clone has a handful of counts. This chain uses TRBV5-1 with TRBJ2-3, with TRBD1 matching over 8 bases. Germline lookup yields CDR1 SGHRS and CDR2 YFSETQ. The CDR3 is 15 amino acids. J gave up 0 bases and V 4 bases, and 4 bases lay outside the gene matches. CDR3 nucleotide sequence: TGCGCCAGCAGCACCGGGACAGGTAGCACAGATACGCAGTATTTT. Translating it yields CASSTGTGSTDTQYF.

The table lists this clone with a few counts. This sequence joins TRBV25-1 and TRBJ2-1; weak D call: TRBD1 (7 bases). The CDR3 runs 14 residues. CDR1 MGHDK and CDR2 SYGVNS come from the germline V gene. The V end was cut by 4 bases, the J end by 6 bases, with 13 bases between. The CDR3 here is CASSGRGAGNEQFF. In nucleotides, the CDR3 is TGTGCCAGCAGTGGCAGGGGGGCCGGCAATGAGCAGTTCTTC.

The sample holds a few counts of this clone. Other DNA sequences in this specimen translate into the identical CDR3. This chain joins TRBV6-5 and TRBJ1-1; tentatively, D is TRBD1 (6 bases). Trimming shortened V by 6 bases and J by 8 bases, and 16 bases separated the two germline ends. The CDR3 length is 13 residues. CDR1 and CDR2 from the germline V gene are MNHEY and SVGAGI. CDR3 bases: TGTGCCAGCAGAGTTATAGGGGGGGGAGAAGCTTTCTTT. Its protein product is CASRVIGGGEAFF.

This chain connects TRBV5-1 to TRBJ2-1; 11 nucleotides align to TRBD2. Trimming took 0 bases from V and 4 from J; bases not matched to a gene: 0. The CDR3 consists of 15 residues. Germline V gives CDR1 SGHRS, CDR2 YFSETQ. CDR3 sequence reads: CASSLVAGGYNEQFF. The CDR3 DNA sequence: TGCGCCAGCAGCTTGGTAGCGGGAGGGTACAATGAGCAGTTCTTC.

This clone came up a few times. This CDR3 is also generated by other DNA sequences in the sample. The chain recombines TRBV5-1 with TRBJ2-1, with TRBD2 identical over 13 bases. Germline CDR1 SGHRS, CDR2 YFSETQ. The CDR3 extends over 15 amino acids. With V trimmed by 4 bases and J by 7 bases, 5 bases remained unmatched. As DNA, the CDR3 is TGCGCCAGCAGCCTGGGACTAGCGGGATATAATGAGCAGTTCTTC. It codes for CASSLGLAGYNEQFF. The variable domain in full, with the rest retrieved from reference TRBV5-1 and TRBJ2-1, is KAGVTQTPRYLIKTRGQQVTLSCSPISGHRSVSWYQQTPGQGLQFLFEYFSETQRNKGNFPGRFSGRQFSNSRSEMNVSTLELGDSALYLCASSLGLAGYNEQFFGPGTRLTVL.

This clone was seen a few times. The V gene is TRBV2, the J gene TRBJ1-1; the match to TRBD1 covers 8 bases. Germline V CDR1 and CDR2: SNHLY, FYNNEI. After removal of 8 bases from V and 3 bases from J, the junction contained 17 bases not matched to a gene. This CDR3 comprises 17 residues. CDR3 region: CASHPSRQGPVDTEAFF. The CDR3, as DNA: TGTGCCAGCCACCCAAGCCGACAGGGGCCCGTCGACACTGAAGCTTTCTTT.

In this sample, this clone turned up a few times. The sample contains more than one DNA sequence encoding this CDR3. The CDR3 here is CARRGSNNEQFF. CDR3 sequence (DNA): TGTGCAAGACGCGGGAGTAACAATGAGCAGTTCTTC. V gene TRBV2 combines with J gene TRBJ2-1, with 7 bases that match TRBD2. CDR1 and CDR2 from the germline V gene are SNHLY and FYNNEI. This CDR3 is 12 amino acids long.